A selection of T cell receptor beta chains follows, all from one sample in a study of long-term antiretroviral therapy in people with HIV. The repertoire was sequenced with immunoSEQ multiplex PCR; TCRdb's copy has only in-frame clones and lacks some. The sample lists tens of thousands of clones, more than 90% occurring once. The sample was unsorted PBMCs, taken about 6.6 years after starting antiretroviral therapy. These receptors all come from a man younger than 40 with HIV. Both conserved end residues are part of each CDR3. Each record gives: V gene, clone size, J gene, D gene, CDR3 DNA, CDR3 protein. D genes are given only for firm matches. Size values are once, few and many counts, or a class for expanded clones, and some rows have none.

>TRBV19|NA|TRBJ1-1|NA
TGTGCCAGTAGCCAGGACAGTGGCCGAGATAAGGGCTTCTTT
CASSQDSGRDKGFF
>TRBV7-6|NA|TRBJ2-7|NA
TGTGCCAGCAGCTTATTTTTTGGGACTCAAAGTGAGCAGTACTTC
CASSLFFGTQSEQYF
>TRBV4-2|NA|TRBJ2-7|NA
TGTGCCAGCAGCCAAGACTCTTGGCTAGCCCTCTCCGAGCAGTACTTC
CASSQDSWLALSEQYF
>TRBV5-4|once|TRBJ1-2|NA
TGTGCCAGCAGCTCTTTGACCGGCGGAGGCAACTATGGCTACACCTTC
CASSSLTGGGNYGYTF
>TRBV7-9|NA|TRBJ1-2|NA
TGTGCCAGCAGCTTCGTTCCTCAGGGCCTAACCTATGGCTACACCTTC
CASSFVPQGLTYGYTF
>TRBV6-1|NA|TRBJ1-6|TRBD1
TGTGCCAGCAGAACGGGACAGCCAAATTCACCCCTCCACTTT
CASRTGQPNSPLHF
>TRBV7-9|NA|TRBJ2-1|TRBD2
TGTGCCAGCAGCTCAATAGCGGGTAGCTCCTACAATGAGCAGTTCTTC
CASSSIAGSSYNEQFF
>TRBV25-1|NA|TRBJ2-5|TRBD2
TGTGCCAGCAGTGAATGGGGGGAGGGAGGGACCCAGTACTTC
CASSEWGEGGTQYF
>TRBV5-6|NA|TRBJ2-7|NA
TGTGCCAGCAGCCGAGCATTAACAGCGGTCTACGAGCAGTACTTC
CASSRALTAVYEQYF
>TRBV27|NA|TRBJ2-1|TRBD2
TGTGCCAGCCAGGGACTAGCGGACGCCTACTCCTACAATGAGCAGTTCTTC
CASQGLADAYSYNEQFF
>TRBV5-5|NA|TRBJ2-2|TRBD2
TGTGCCAGCAGCCTGAGACTAGCGGGTACCGGGGAGCTGTTTTTT
CASSLRLAGTGELFF
>TRBV2|NA|TRBJ1-5|NA
TGTGCCAGCAGTGAAGGGGTCACCTATAGCAATCAGCCCCAGCATTTT
CASSEGVTYSNQPQHF
>TRBV29-1|NA|TRBJ2-7|TRBD1
TGCAGCGTTGGTTCCCAGGGGGCCTTTCGGTACGAGCAGTACTTC
CSVGSQGAFRYEQYF
>TRBV28|NA|TRBJ1-2|NA
TGTGCCAGCAGCTGGCGGCCAGGCGGGTCTGGCTACACCTTC
CASSWRPGGSGYTF
>TRBV4-1|NA|TRBJ1-2|NA
TGCGCCAGCAGCCAAGTCCCCGTTAACTATGGCTACACCTTC
CASSQVPVNYGYTF
>TRBV7-9|NA|TRBJ2-5|TRBD2
TGTGCCAGCAGCTCGGGGGGGCTAGAGACCCAGTACTTC
CASSSGGLETQYF
>TRBV6-5|NA|TRBJ2-2|TRBD2
TGTGCCAGCAGGCTCGGGGGGGCCGGGGAGCTGTTTTTT
CASRLGGAGELFF
>TRBV28|NA|TRBJ2-3|NA
TGTGCCAGCAGCCTAGGGGGCGGGAGAAGAGATACGCAGTATTTT
CASSLGGGRRDTQYF
>TRBV7-2|NA|TRBJ2-1|TRBD1
TGTGCCAGCAGCCACGCCGACAGGGACGTCGATGAGCAGTTCTTC
CASSHADRDVDEQFF
>TRBV7-2|NA|TRBJ2-7|TRBD2
TGTGCCAGCAGCTTATTGGGGGGGACCTACGAGCAGTACTTC
CASSLLGGTYEQYF
>TRBV10-2|NA|TRBJ1-2|NA
TGCGCCAGCAGTCGAGATCTGACAGCCTATGGCTACACCTTC
CASSRDLTAYGYTF
>TRBV6-1|NA|TRBJ2-1|TRBD2
TGTGCCAGCAGTGAACAAACGGGGGGGTCCCACAATGAGCAGTTCTTC
CASSEQTGGSHNEQFF
>TRBV6-1|NA|TRBJ1-1|NA
TGTGCCAGCAGTGAGACAGGTAACACTGAAGCTTTCTTT
CASSETGNTEAFF
>TRBV6-5|NA|TRBJ2-1|NA
TGTGCCACCAGGAGCTCCTACAATGAGCAGTTCTTC
CATRSSYNEQFF
>TRBV6-5|NA|TRBJ2-4|NA
TGTGCCAGCAGTTACTCGACGGGGTTTGCCAAAAACATTCAGTACTTC
CASSYSTGFAKNIQYF
>TRBV7-3|NA|TRBJ2-1|TRBD1
TGTGCCAGCAGCCCCGACAGGGGCGGCTACAATGAGCAGTTCTTC
CASSPDRGGYNEQFF
>TRBV10-3|NA|TRBJ2-5|NA
TGTGCCACCACGATCGGGCAACAAGAGACCCAGTACTTC
CATTIGQQETQYF
>TRBV7-8|NA|TRBJ1-2|NA
TGTGCCAGCAGCGTAACAGGGATTAGAGGAAATGGCTACACCTTC
CASSVTGIRGNGYTF
>TRBV18|NA|TRBJ2-3|NA
TGTGCCAGCTCACCGGGAAAGACGCAGTATTTT
CASSPGKTQYF
>TRBV10-3|NA|TRBJ1-6|NA
TGTGCCATCAGCCCCGCTAAGGGGGATTCACCCCTCCACTTT
CAISPAKGDSPLHF
>TRBV5-1|once|TRBJ1-1|NA
TGCGCCAGCAGCTACAGGGACGGCACTGAAGCTTTCTTT
CASSYRDGTEAFF
>TRBV6-1|NA|TRBJ1-2|NA
TGTGCCAGCAGTTTCTATCGGGCAGGTGGCTACACCTTC
CASSFYRAGGYTF
>TRBV5-4|NA|TRBJ2-7|TRBD1
TGTGCCAGCAGCTCAGACAGGGCCTACGAGCAGTACTTC
CASSSDRAYEQYF
>TRBV18|NA|TRBJ1-4|NA
TGTGCCAGCCATCAGGACCCCGCAAATGAAAAACTGTTTTTT
CASHQDPANEKLFF
>TRBV23-1|NA|TRBJ1-2|NA
TGCGCCAGCAGTCAATCCTCCCATGGCTACACCTTC
CASSQSSHGYTF
>TRBV4-1|NA|TRBJ2-5|NA
TGCGCCAGCAGCCAAGGGAGGACGGAGACCCAGTACTTC
CASSQGRTETQYF
>TRBV4-1|NA|TRBJ2-5|NA
TGCGCCAGCAGCCAAAGCGCAGGGGACCAAGAGACCCAGTACTTC
CASSQSAGDQETQYF
>TRBV15|NA|TRBJ2-5|TRBD1
TGTGCCACCAGCAAGGACAGGCCAACCCAAGAGACCCAGTACTTC
CATSKDRPTQETQYF
>TRBV14|NA|TRBJ1-6|NA
TGTGCCAGCAGCCAAGTTCCAGATTCACCCCTCCACTTT
CASSQVPDSPLHF
>TRBV19|NA|TRBJ2-1|NA
TGTGCCAGTAGGGAGGGATCGGGCCCATACAATGAGCAGTTCTTC
CASREGSGPYNEQFF
>TRBV7-3|few|TRBJ1-2|NA
TGTGCCAGCAGCTTAGATTCAGGATCAGGTGGCTACACCTTC
CASSLDSGSGGYTF
>TRBV19|NA|TRBJ2-7|NA
TGTGCCAGTAGTATAGCAGGGGATGAATACGAGCAGTACTTC
CASSIAGDEYEQYF
>TRBV7-2|NA|TRBJ2-3|NA
TGTGCCAGCAGCTTAGCGGGGGGGCCAGGAGATACGCAGTATTTT
CASSLAGGPGDTQYF
>TRBV15|once|TRBJ1-1|NA
TGTGCCACCCTACCAGAAAAACTTGGGCGGGGACGGAACACTGAAGCTTTCTTT
CATLPEKLGRGRNTEAFF
>TRBV9|once|TRBJ2-1|NA
TGTGCCAGCAGCGTAGCAGCCCCGACAAATGAGCAGTTCTTC
CASSVAAPTNEQFF
>TRBV7-9|once|TRBJ1-3|TRBD1
TGTGCCAGCAGCTCACAGGGGTTCTCTGGAAACACCATATATTTT
CASSSQGFSGNTIYF
>TRBV5-4|few|TRBJ1-2|TRBD1
TGTGCCAGCAGCTGGACGCTGACAGGGCCTGGCTACACCTTC
CASSWTLTGPGYTF
>TRBV6-1|NA|TRBJ1-6|TRBD1
TGTGCCACCAGAAAGGGACAGGGGGTTAGTTCACCCCTCCACTTT
CATRKGQGVSSPLHF
>TRBV29-1|NA|TRBJ1-1|NA
TGCAGCGTTGACAGCAGTCAGGGCACTGAAGCTTTCTTT
CSVDSSQGTEAFF
>TRBV4-2|NA|TRBJ2-5|TRBD1
TGTGCCAGCAGCCAACCTGACAGGGACCAAGAGACCCAGTACTTC
CASSQPDRDQETQYF
>TRBV27|NA|TRBJ1-2|NA
TGTGCCAGCAGTTCAACAGGGCTCTATGGCTACACCTTC
CASSSTGLYGYTF
>TRBV30|NA|TRBJ1-5|NA
TGTGCCTGGAGTGTAACTCGACGACAGCCCCAGCATTTT
CAWSVTRRQPQHF
>TRBV4-2|NA|TRBJ2-4|TRBD2
TGTGCCAGCAGCCAAGCCGTAGCGGGGGGGGAAAACATTCAGTACTTC
CASSQAVAGGENIQYF